This T cell receptor (beta chain) is from a study of blood T cell repertoires in COVID-19. Whole-study context: Collection of acute and convalescent COVID-19 samples took place in the United States, Italy and Spain.

Germline loops: CDR1 SGHTA, CDR2 FQGTGA. V shed 1 base and J 8 bases; nucleotides not matched to a gene: 12. This CDR3 region has 16 residues. Participants were aged about 18 to 95 years, lived in roughly 23 US areas, and enrolled virtually. Participants' reported clinical history set cohort assignment. This clone was seen once. Using immunoSEQ multiplex PCR, the repertoire was profiled, and TCRdb retains in-frame clones only, with some absent. The profile covers about 180,000 clones, with roughly 85% appearing a single time and under 8% taken by the ten largest. This receptor was obtained from a man in his forties who had recovered from COVID-19. The chain recombines TRBV7-3 with TRBJ1-1, with 8 bases lining up with TRBD1. Material: PBMCs or T cells enriched from blood (not recorded which). This CDR3 reads CASSLNSGRGLVEAFF. The CDR3 DNA follows: TGTGCCAGCAGCTTAAATAGTGGCAGGGGGCTGGTGGAAGCTTTCTTT.